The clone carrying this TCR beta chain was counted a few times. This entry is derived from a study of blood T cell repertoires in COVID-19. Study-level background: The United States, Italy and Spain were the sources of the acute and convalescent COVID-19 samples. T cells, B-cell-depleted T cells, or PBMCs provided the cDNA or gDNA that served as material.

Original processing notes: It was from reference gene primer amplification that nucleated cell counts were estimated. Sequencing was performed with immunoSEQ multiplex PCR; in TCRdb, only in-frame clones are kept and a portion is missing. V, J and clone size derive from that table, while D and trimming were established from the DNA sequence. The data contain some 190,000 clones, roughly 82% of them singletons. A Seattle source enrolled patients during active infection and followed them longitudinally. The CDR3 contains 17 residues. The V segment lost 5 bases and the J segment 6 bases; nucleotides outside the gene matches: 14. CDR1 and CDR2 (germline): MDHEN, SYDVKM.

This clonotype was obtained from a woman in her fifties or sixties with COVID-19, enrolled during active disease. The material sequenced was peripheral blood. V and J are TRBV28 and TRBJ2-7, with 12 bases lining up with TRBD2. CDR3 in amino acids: CASSPRLAGAGGGEQYF. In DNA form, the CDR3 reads TGTGCCAGCAGTCCAAGACTAGCGGGAGCTGGGGGGGGCGAGCAGTACTTC. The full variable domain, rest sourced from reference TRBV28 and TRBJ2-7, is DVKVTQSSRYLVKRTGEKVFLECVQDMDHENMFWYRQDPGLGLRLIYFSYDVKMKEKGDIPEGYSVSREKKERFSLILESASTNQTSMYLCASSPRLAGAGGGEQYFGPGTRLTVT.